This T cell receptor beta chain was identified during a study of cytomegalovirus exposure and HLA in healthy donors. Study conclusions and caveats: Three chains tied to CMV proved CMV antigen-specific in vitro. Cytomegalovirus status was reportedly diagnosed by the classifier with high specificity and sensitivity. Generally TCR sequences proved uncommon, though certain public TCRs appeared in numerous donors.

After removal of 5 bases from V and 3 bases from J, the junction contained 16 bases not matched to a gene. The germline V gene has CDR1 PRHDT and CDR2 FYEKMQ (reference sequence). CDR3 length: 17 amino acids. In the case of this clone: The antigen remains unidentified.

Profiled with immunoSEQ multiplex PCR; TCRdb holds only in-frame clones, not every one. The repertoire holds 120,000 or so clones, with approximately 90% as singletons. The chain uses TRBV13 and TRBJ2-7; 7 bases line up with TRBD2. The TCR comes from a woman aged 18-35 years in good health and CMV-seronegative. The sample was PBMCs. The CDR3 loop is CASSPPMYSGHNYEQYF. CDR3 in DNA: TGTGCCAGCAGCCCCCCTATGTATAGCGGGCACAACTACGAGCAGTACTTC.